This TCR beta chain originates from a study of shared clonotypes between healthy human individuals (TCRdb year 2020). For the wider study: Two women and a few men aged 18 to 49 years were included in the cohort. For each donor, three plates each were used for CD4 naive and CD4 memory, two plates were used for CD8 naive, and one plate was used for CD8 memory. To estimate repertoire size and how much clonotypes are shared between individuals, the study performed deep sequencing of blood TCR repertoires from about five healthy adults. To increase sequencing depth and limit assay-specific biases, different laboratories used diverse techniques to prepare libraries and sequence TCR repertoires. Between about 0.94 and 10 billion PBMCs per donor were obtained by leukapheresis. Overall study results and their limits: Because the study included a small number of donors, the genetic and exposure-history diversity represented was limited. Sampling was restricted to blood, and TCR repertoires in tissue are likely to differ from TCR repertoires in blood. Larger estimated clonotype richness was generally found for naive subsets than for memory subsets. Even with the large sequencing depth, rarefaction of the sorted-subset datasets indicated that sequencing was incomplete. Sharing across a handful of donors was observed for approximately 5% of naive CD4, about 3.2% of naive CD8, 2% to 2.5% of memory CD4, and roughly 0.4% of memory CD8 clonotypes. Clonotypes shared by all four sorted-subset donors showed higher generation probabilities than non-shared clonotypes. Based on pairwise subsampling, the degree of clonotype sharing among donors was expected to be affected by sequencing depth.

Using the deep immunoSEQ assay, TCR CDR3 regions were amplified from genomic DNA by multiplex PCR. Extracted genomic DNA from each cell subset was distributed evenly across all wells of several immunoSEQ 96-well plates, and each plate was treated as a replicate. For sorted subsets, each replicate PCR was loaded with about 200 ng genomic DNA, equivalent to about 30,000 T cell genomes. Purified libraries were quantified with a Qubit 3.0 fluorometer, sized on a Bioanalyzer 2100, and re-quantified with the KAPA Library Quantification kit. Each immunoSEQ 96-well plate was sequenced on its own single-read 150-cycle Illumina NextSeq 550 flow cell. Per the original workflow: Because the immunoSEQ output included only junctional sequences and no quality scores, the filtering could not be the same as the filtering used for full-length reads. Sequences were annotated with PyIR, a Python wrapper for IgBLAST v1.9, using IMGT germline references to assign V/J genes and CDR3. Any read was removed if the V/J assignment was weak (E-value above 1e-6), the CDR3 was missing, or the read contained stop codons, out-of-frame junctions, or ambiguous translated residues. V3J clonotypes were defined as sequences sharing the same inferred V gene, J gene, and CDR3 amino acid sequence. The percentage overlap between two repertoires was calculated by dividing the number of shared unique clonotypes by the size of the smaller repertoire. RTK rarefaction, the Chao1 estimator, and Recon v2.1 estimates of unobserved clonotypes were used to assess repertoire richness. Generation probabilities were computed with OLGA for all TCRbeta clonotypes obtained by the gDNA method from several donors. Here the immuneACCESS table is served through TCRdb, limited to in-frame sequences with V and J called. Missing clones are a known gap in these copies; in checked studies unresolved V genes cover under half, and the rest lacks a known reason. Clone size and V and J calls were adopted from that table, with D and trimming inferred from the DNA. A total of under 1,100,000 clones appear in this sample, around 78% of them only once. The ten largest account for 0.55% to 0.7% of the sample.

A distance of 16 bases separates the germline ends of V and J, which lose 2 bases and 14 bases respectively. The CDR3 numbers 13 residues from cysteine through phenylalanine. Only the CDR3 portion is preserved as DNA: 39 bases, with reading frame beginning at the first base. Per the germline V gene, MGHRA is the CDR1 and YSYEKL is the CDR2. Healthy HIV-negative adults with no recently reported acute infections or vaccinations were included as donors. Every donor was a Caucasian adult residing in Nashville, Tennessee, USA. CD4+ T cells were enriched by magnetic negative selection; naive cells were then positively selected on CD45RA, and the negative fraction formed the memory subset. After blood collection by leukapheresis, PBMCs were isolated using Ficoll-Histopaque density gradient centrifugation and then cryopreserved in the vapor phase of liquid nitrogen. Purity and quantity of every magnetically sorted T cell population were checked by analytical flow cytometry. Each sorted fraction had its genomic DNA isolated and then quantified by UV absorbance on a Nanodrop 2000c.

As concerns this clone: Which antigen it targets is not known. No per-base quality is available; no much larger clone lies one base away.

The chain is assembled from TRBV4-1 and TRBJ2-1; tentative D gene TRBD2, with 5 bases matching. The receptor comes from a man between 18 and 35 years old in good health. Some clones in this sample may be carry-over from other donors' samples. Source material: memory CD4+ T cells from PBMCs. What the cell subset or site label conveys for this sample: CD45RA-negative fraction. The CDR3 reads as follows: CASSQLPREAEFF. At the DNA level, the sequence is TGCGCCAGCAGCCAATTGCCCCGGGAAGCGGAGTTCTTC.